Listed below are T cell receptor beta chains from one sample, sequenced in a study of blood T cell repertoires in COVID-19. Measured with immunoSEQ multiplex PCR; TCRdb has only the in-frame clones, and not every one. The top ten clones hold 7.5% to 10% of a sample with about 200,000 clones, around 92% of them seen once. Sequenced input: PBMCs or T cells enriched from blood (not recorded which). These receptor sequences come from a woman aged 18-29 years who had recovered from COVID-19. CDR3s include the opening cysteine and the closing phenylalanine or tryptophan. A D gene is named only where the DNA matches it firmly. Size values are once, few and many counts, or a class for expanded clones, and some rows have none.

V gene	clone size	J gene	D gene	CDR3 DNA	CDR3 protein
TRBV13	.	TRBJ1-5	.	TGTGCCAGCAGTTTCGGACAGACCAATCAGCCCCAGCATTTT	CASSFGQTNQPQHF
TRBV2	.	TRBJ1-3	.	TGTGCCAGCTCCGAATCGACACCGACCTTCTCTGGAAACACCATATATTTT	CASSESTPTFSGNTIYF
TRBV9	.	TRBJ1-2	TRBD1	TGTGCCAGCAGCGTAGCCGGGACAGGACTAGTCGGCTACACCTTC	CASSVAGTGLVGYTF
TRBV28	.	TRBJ1-2	TRBD1	TGTGCCAGCAGTCCCGGGACAGTCTATGGCTACACCTTC	CASSPGTVYGYTF
TRBV9	.	TRBJ1-2	TRBD1	TGTGCCAGCAGCGCCCCGGGACAGGGAAGGGGGGACTATGGCTACACCTTC	CASSAPGQGRGDYGYTF
TRBV19	.	TRBJ2-1	.	TGTGCCAGTAGGGACAGATACAATGAGCAGTTCTTC	CASRDRYNEQFF
TRBV27	few	TRBJ1-6	.	TGTGCCAGCAGTTTTGCCAGGGCGGATTCACCCCTCCACTTT	CASSFARADSPLHF
TRBV18	.	TRBJ2-7	.	TGTGCCAGCTCACCGGCGCCGGGGGACGAGCAGTACTTC	CASSPAPGDEQYF
TRBV2	.	TRBJ1-6	TRBD1	TGTGCCAGCAGTTCAAGACAGGGAAGCTCCTATAATTCACCCCTCCACTTT	CASSSRQGSSYNSPLHF
TRBV19	few	TRBJ1-2	.	TGTGCCAGTACCAGGGCGCCCTATGGCTACACCTTC	CASTRAPYGYTF
TRBV24-1	.	TRBJ1-5	.	TGTGCCACCAGTGATTCAGGGCTCTCTATCAATCAGCCCCAGCATTTT	CATSDSGLSINQPQHF
TRBV18	.	TRBJ1-1	.	TGTGCCAGCTCACTGAACAGAATCGCTGAAGCTTTCTTT	CASSLNRIAEAFF
TRBV6-5	once	TRBJ1-6	.	TGTGCCAGCAGCCTCATCTGGGGGGGTAATTCACCCCTCCACTTT	CASSLIWGGNSPLHF
TRBV10-2	.	TRBJ2-5	.	TGCGCCAGCACCAATCAAGAGACCCAGTACTTC	CASTNQETQYF
TRBV24-1	.	TRBJ2-7	TRBD2	TGTGCCACCAGTGAAGGGTCTAGCGGGAGCGACGAGCAGTACTTC	CATSEGSSGSDEQYF
TRBV28	.	TRBJ2-1	TRBD2	TGTGCCAGCAGTGCGGGGGGGCCGACCTACAATGAGCAGTTCTTC	CASSAGGPTYNEQFF
TRBV18	.	TRBJ2-4	TRBD1	TGTGCCAGCTCACCTGGACAGGGGTTATACATTCAGTACTTC	CASSPGQGLYIQYF
TRBV11-2	.	TRBJ2-5	.	TGTGCCAGCAGCTCCCTCCGGGGGTTTCAAGAGACCCAGTACTTC	CASSSLRGFQETQYF
TRBV28	.	TRBJ1-2	.	TGTGCCAGCAGTTTACGGCTTGGGGGGGACTATGGCTACACCTTC	CASSLRLGGDYGYTF
TRBV7-9	.	TRBJ1-2	.	TGTGCCAGCAGCTTACCAGGGTATGGCTACACCTTC	CASSLPGYGYTF
TRBV4-2	once	TRBJ2-7	TRBD1	TGTGCCAGCAGCCAAGAGGGACAGGGGCCGGCGTACTTC	CASSQEGQGPAYF
TRBV3-1/TRBV3-2	.	TRBJ1-6	.	TGTGCCAGCAGCCACCAGGGTTCACCCCTCCACTTT	CASSHQGSPLHF
TRBV6-5	.	TRBJ1-5	.	TGTGCCAGCAGTTACTCCAGGGGAGGGAATCAGCCCCAGCATTTT	CASSYSRGGNQPQHF
TRBV4-1	.	TRBJ2-1	TRBD2	TGCGCCAGCAGCCAGCGGCTAGCGGGGGGGCTATATGAGCAGTTCTTC	CASSQRLAGGLYEQFF
TRBV7-9	.	TRBJ1-6	TRBD1	TGTGCCAGCAGCAGTCCGAGACAGGGGAGGAATTCACCCCTCCACTTT	CASSSPRQGRNSPLHF
TRBV14	.	TRBJ1-1	.	TGTGCCAGCAGCCATATAATGCCTGGAGGTGAGGGCACTGAAGCTTTCTTT	CASSHIMPGGEGTEAFF
TRBV18	.	TRBJ1-1	.	TGTGCCAGCTCACCGGAGGGCAGCCTGAACACTGAAGCTTTCTTT	CASSPEGSLNTEAFF
TRBV2	.	TRBJ1-2	.	TGTGCCAGCAGATTAGGAGGGAGCTATGGCTACACCTTC	CASRLGGSYGYTF
TRBV19	.	TRBJ2-7	.	TGTGCCAGTAGTATTGCCAAGGGGCTCGAGCAGTACTTC	CASSIAKGLEQYF
TRBV11-2	.	TRBJ2-3	.	TGTGCCAGCAGCTTAGATCTCAGGCAGGGTGGCACAGATACGCAGTATTTT	CASSLDLRQGGTDTQYF